This T cell receptor beta chain is drawn from a study of cytomegalovirus exposure and HLA in healthy donors. The CDR3 covers 14 residues. Germline V gene lookup returns CDR1 LNHDA and CDR2 SQIVND (reference sequence). V shed 7 bases and J 6 bases; nucleotides not matched to a gene: 8. The study ran its PCR with 60 Vbeta and 13 Jbeta primers. The protocol was immunoSEQ multiplex PCR, while the TCRdb copy is restricted to in-frame clones and leaves out a portion. This table holds approximately 110,000 clones, approximately 78% found once. Study-wide findings and caveats: In a later analysis, across HLA loci, associated TCR counts were highest for DRB1, lowest for HLA-C. The study labeled 170 or so TCR beta chains cytomegalovirus-associated.

With respect to this clone: Its antigen is undetermined.

V gene TRBV19 combines with J gene TRBJ1-4, with 7 bases matching TRBD1. This clonotype was obtained from a man aged 25 to 40 in good health and CMV-seropositive. The sequencing sample was made of PBMCs. The chain's CDR3 is CASTLGGSHEKLFF. The CDR3, as DNA: TGTGCCAGTACCCTAGGGGGCAGTCATGAAAAACTGTTTTTT.